A single sample is the source of the 30 T cell receptor beta chains below, sequenced in a study of blood T cell repertoires in COVID-19 (dated by TCRdb to the early 2020s). The library was obtained by the immunoSEQ multiplex PCR assay. The source is immuneACCESS, and TCRdb retained only in-frame sequences with V and J called. Part of the clones is not carried over; for the studies checked, unresolved V genes explain less than half of this, and the remainder is unexplained. Recorded for this sample are roughly 350,000 clones; 88% of them occurred a single time. The top ten hold approximately 7.4% of the sample. Material for sequencing was peripheral blood. Receptors originate from a woman in her 70s with COVID-19, enrolled during active disease.

This clone was detected a few times. V is TRBV27 and J is TRBJ2-7, with D maybe TRBD1 (5 bases). The CDR3 is 15 residues long. Trimming took off 7 bases at V and 0 bases at J, with 16 bases between the two ends. Germline values: CDR1 MNHEY, CDR2 SMNVEV (reference sequence). The CDR3 sequence: CASKRVSTGSYEQYF. The CDR3 coding sequence is TGTGCCAGCAAAAGGGTTAGTACAGGCTCCTACGAGCAGTACTTC.

The rearrangement links TRBV5-1 to TRBJ1-1; TRBD1 aligns across 12 bases. The V segment lost 0 bases and the J segment 4 bases; nucleotides outside the gene matches: 4. Germline values: CDR1 SGHRS, CDR2 YFSETQ. The CDR3 runs to 16 residues. Written as DNA, the CDR3 is TGCGCCAGCAGCTTGGGGGACAGGGGGCGCGGCACTGAAGCTTTCTTT. Translating it yields CASSLGDRGRGTEAFF.

Concerning this clone: Other DNA sequences from this sample encode an identical CDR3 as well. The gene calls are TRBV28 and TRBJ1-1, with TRBD1 as a possible D gene (5 bases). Germline V gene lookup returns CDR1 MDHEN and CDR2 SYDVKM. Deletions cut 2 bases from V and 1 base from J, with 8 bases between. The CDR3 sequence is 14 residues long. In DNA form, the CDR3 reads TGTGCCAGCAGTTTAAGGCAGGGGAACACTGAAGCTTTCTTT. Protein: CASSLRQGNTEAFF.

The chain joins TRBV7-3 to TRBJ2-3; TRBD2 agrees at 12 bases. J lost 2 bases, V lost 1 base, and 7 bases had no gene match. CDR3 length: 18 residues. CDR1 SGHTA and CDR2 FQGTGA come from the germline V gene. The CDR3 DNA follows: TGTGCCAGCAGCTTAATGGCTAGCGGGGGGGAGAACACAGATACGCAGTATTTT. Its protein product is CASSLMASGGENTDTQYF.

The rearrangement links TRBV21-1 to TRBJ2-1; the listed D gene, TRBD2, was not tested against the DNA. TRBV21-1 counts as a pseudogene. This CDR3 region has 15 residues. The CDR3, as DNA: TGTGCCAGCTCTATCAGCCGGGGTTCCTACAATGAGCAGTTCTTC. Protein sequence: CASSISRGSYNEQFF.

V usage is TRBV4-2 and J usage is TRBJ1-1; D gene uncertain. In germline, CDR1 is LGHNA, CDR2 YNFKEQ. Deletions cut 3 bases from V and 8 bases from J, with 7 bases between. The CDR3 is 11 residues long. CDR3 bases: TGTGCCAGCAGCCAGGGAGAGGAAGCTTTCTTT. It is translated as CASSQGEEAFF.

The rearrangement links TRBV5-1 to TRBJ1-3, with D possibly matching TRBD1 (6 bases). Germline CDR1 and CDR2: SGHRS and YFSETQ. Trimming cost V 4 bases and J 1 base, with 15 bases left between them. The CDR3 contains 16 residues. The CDR3, as DNA: TGCGCCAGCAGCCTGTACAGGGCTAGTTCTGGAAACACCATATATTTT. It encodes CASSLYRASSGNTIYF.

The chain has TRBV13 and TRBJ2-1; 7 positions agree with TRBD1. With 4 bases clipped from V and 8 bases from J, the junction kept 8 bases outside the gene matches. This CDR3 is 14 amino acids long. The germline gives CDR1 PRHDT, CDR2 FYEKMQ (reference sequence). The CDR3 nucleotides are TGTGCCAGCAGCTACAGGGGCGTACATGATGAGCAGTTCTTC. Translation gives CASSYRGVHDEQFF.

This clone was observed a few times. The rearrangement uses TRBV27 and TRBJ1-4; TRBD1 might be the D (5 bases). The CDR3 consists of 14 residues. Germline V CDR1 and CDR2: MNHEY, SMNVEV (reference sequence). Deletions cut 3 bases from V and 0 bases from J, with 5 bases between. CDR3 nucleotides: TGTGCCAGCAGTTTGACAGCAACTAATGAAAAACTGTTTTTT. It specifies CASSLTATNEKLFF. The complete variable domain, with remaining parts taken from reference TRBV27 and TRBJ1-4, reads EAQVTQNPRYLITVTGKKLTVTCSQNMNHEYMSWYRQDPGLGLRQIYYSMNVEVTDKGDVPEGYKVSRKEKRNFPLILESPSPNQTSLYFCASSLTATNEKLFFGSGTQLSVL.

The chain uses TRBV5-4 and TRBJ1-6, with a tentative D call TRBD1 (6 bases). The V gene lost 4 bases and the J gene lost 9 bases, with 20 bases spanning the gap. Germline CDR1 SGHNT, CDR2 YYREEE (reference sequence). CDR3 length: 16 amino acids. The CDR3 DNA follows: TGTGCCAGCAGCCCGGGTCAACAGGGCGACAGTTCACCCCTCCACTTT. Its protein product is CASSPGQQGDSSPLHF.

J is TRBJ1-1 and V is TRBV12-3 or TRBV12-4, with D possibly TRBD1 on 5 matching bases. V was trimmed by 3 bases and J by 7 bases, leaving 9 bases between them. The CDR3 totals 12 residues. The CDR3 loop reads CASSFGGGEAFF. The CDR3 DNA sequence: TGTGCCAGCAGTTTTGGGGGGGGTGAAGCTTTCTTT.

The V call is TRBV12-2, the J call TRBJ2-1; the table's D call TRBD1 went unverified against the DNA. TRBV12-2 is given as a pseudogene. The CDR3 is 19 residues long. CDR3 sequence: CASRSPGTGGNLFYNEQFF. The DNA for the CDR3 is TGTGCAAGTCGCTCCCCCGGGACAGGGGGCAACCTCTTCTACAATGAGCAGTTCTTC.

The chain carries TRBV28 and TRBJ1-6; 11 nucleotides match TRBD1. The CDR3 is 16 residues long. V trimming: 3 bases; J trimming: 10 bases; junction bases outside the gene matches: 8. Germline V gene lookup returns CDR1 MDHEN and CDR2 SYDVKM. In nucleotides, the CDR3 is TGTGCCAGCAGTTTTACCGGGGACAGGGGGTTCTCACCCCTCCACTTT. Translated: CASSFTGDRGFSPLHF.

This chain uses TRBV6-5 with TRBJ2-7; 7 positions agree with TRBD1. The CDR3 is 13 residues long. Germline V CDR1 and CDR2: MNHEY, SVGAGI. The ends lost 10 bases at V and 3 bases at J; junction bases unmatched: 9. The CDR3 loop reads CATDRDRSYEQYF. The CDR3 DNA follows: TGTGCCACGGACCGGGACAGAAGCTACGAGCAGTACTTC.

V usage is TRBV29-1 and J usage is TRBJ2-3; D gene unclear. The CDR3 is 14 amino acids. The V and J ends lost 0 bases and 1 base respectively, with 8 bases between them. Per the germline V gene, CDR1 is SQVTM and CDR2 is ANQGSEA. DNA of the CDR3: TGCAGCGTTGAAGACTCCCTCCGCACAGATACGCAGTATTTT. Translated: CSVEDSLRTDTQYF.

V is TRBV6-1 and J is TRBJ1-5; D uncertain. V was cut by 3 bases and J by 0 bases, with 3 bases left in between. Germline V gene data show CDR1 as MNHNS and CDR2 as SASEGT. The CDR3 extends over 13 amino acids. CDR3 coding DNA: TGTGCCAGCAGTGACGGTAGCAATCAGCCCCAGCATTTT. Its protein is CASSDGSNQPQHF.

This chain connects TRBV18 to TRBJ1-1; 7 bases are shared with TRBD1. This CDR3 comprises 13 residues. Losses at the gene ends were 3 bases for V and 6 bases for J; bases not matched to a gene: 4. The germline gives CDR1 KGHSH, CDR2 LQKENI. The CDR3 region is CASSPRQGPEAFF. CDR3 nucleotides: TGTGCCAGCTCACCCCGACAGGGCCCTGAAGCTTTCTTT.

The V gene is TRBV5-1, the J gene TRBJ2-3, with no clear D. V was clipped by 4 bases and J by 2 bases, with 11 bases between them. The germline gives CDR1 SGHRS, CDR2 YFSETQ. This CDR3 is built from 14 residues. CDR3 sequence: CASSLYSPTDTQYF. Written as DNA, the CDR3 is TGCGCCAGCAGCCTTTACTCACCCACAGATACGCAGTATTTT.

V usage is TRBV12-3 or TRBV12-4 and J usage is TRBJ2-1; D remains ambiguous. Trimming pared 5 bases from V and 7 bases from J, leaving 6 bases between. The CDR3 length is 11 residues. The CDR3 DNA sequence: TGTGCCAGCAGTACCGGGAATGAGCAGTTCTTC. Its protein product is CASSTGNEQFF.

The chain employs TRBV4-1 and TRBJ1-1; 7 nucleotides match TRBD1. Germline V gene sequence: CDR1 MGHRA, CDR2 YSYEKL. The CDR3 totals 15 residues. V gave up 4 bases and J gave up 4 bases; unmatched junction bases: 9. The CDR3 DNA reads TGCGCCAGCAGCCTAGCGACAGGGCCGAGCACTGAAGCTTTCTTT. It codes for CASSLATGPSTEAFF.

The CDR3 protein is CATSPSPGQGFSGANVLTF. DNA of the CDR3: TGTGCCACCAGTCCGTCCCCCGGACAGGGCTTCTCTGGGGCCAACGTCCTGACTTTC. This chain uses TRBV24-1 with TRBJ2-6; TRBD1 agrees at 8 bases. The CDR3 length is 19 residues. The germline V gene has CDR1 KGHDR and CDR2 SFDVKD. V lost 6 bases and J lost 0; bases outside the gene matches: 12.

Only one count was recorded for this clone. The chain carries TRBV5-1 and TRBJ1-1, with TRBD1 matching 9 bases. V lost 4 bases to trimming and J lost 4 bases; unmatched junction nucleotides: 8. The CDR3 totals 15 residues. Germline CDR1 SGHRS, CDR2 YFSETQ. Here the CDR3 DNA reads TGCGCCAGCAGCGCCCAGGACAGGGGACTCACTGAAGCTTTCTTT. It yields the protein CASSAQDRGLTEAFF. Supplemented by reference TRBV5-1 and TRBJ1-1, the full variable domain reads KAGVTQTPRYLIKTRGQQVTLSCSPISGHRSVSWYQQTPGQGLQFLFEYFSETQRNKGNFPGRFSGRQFSNSRSEMNVSTLELGDSALYLCASSAQDRGLTEAFFGQGTRLTVV.

The chain has TRBV12-3 or TRBV12-4 and TRBJ1-5, with D possibly being TRBD1 (5 bases). The CDR3 runs to 13 residues. The V end was cut by 2 bases, the J end by 5 bases, with 7 bases between. CDR3 loop: CASSLSRDQPQHF. The DNA of the CDR3 is TGTGCCAGCAGTTTAAGCAGGGATCAGCCCCAGCATTTT.

The J gene is TRBJ1-2, the V gene TRBV27, with 9 bases fitting TRBD1. The CDR3 is 15 residues long. Per germline, CDR1 MNHEY and CDR2 SMNVEV (reference sequence). J lost 5 bases, V lost 5 bases, and 9 bases had no gene match. The CDR3 nucleotides are TGTGCCAGCAGTATTACAGGGGGCGCAACGTATGGCTACACCTTC. This gives the protein CASSITGGATYGYTF.

Here the CDR3 DNA reads TGTGCCACCAGTGATTCTCGGGGGAACACTGAAGCTTTCTTT. Translation gives CATSDSRGNTEAFF. The J gene is TRBJ1-1, the V gene TRBV24-1; D call uncertain. Germline lookup yields CDR1 KGHDR and CDR2 SFDVKD. Trimming took 2 bases from V and 1 from J, leaving 7 bases between them. The CDR3 loop spans 14 amino acids.

The V and J genes are TRBV27 and TRBJ2-1, with D maybe TRBD1 (6 bases). Germline CDR1 MNHEY, CDR2 SMNVEV (reference sequence). Trimming pared 1 base from V and 1 base from J, leaving 8 bases between. The CDR3 totals 15 residues. The CDR3 protein is CASSLFTGSYNEQFF. The DNA for the CDR3 is TGTGCCAGCAGTTTATTTACAGGGTCCTACAATGAGCAGTTCTTC.

V is TRBV9 and J is TRBJ1-2; tentative D call: TRBD1 (6 bases). The CDR3 is made up of 14 amino acids. The germline CDR1 and CDR2 sequences are SGDLS and YYNGEE. The germline V and J ends were trimmed by 7 bases and 2 bases, with 15 bases remaining between them. CDR3 bases: TGTGCCAGCTCCGGGGGGCTTGGGAACTATGGCTACACCTTC. This gives the protein CASSGGLGNYGYTF.

J is TRBJ2-5 and V is TRBV24-1; 13 bases fit TRBD2. Germline V lookup: CDR1 KGHDR, CDR2 SFDVKD. V was clipped by 6 bases and J by 5 bases; unmatched bases: 11. This CDR3 is built from 17 residues. The CDR3 DNA sequence: TGTGCCACCAGTCCCGTTACTAGCGGGGGGGCCAGGGAGACCCAGTACTTC. Translating it yields CATSPVTSGGARETQYF.

V gene TRBV11-2 combines with J gene TRBJ1-2, with D possibly matching TRBD1 (5 bases). This CDR3 has 13 amino acids. The germline CDR1 and CDR2 sequences are SGHAT and FQNNGV. Trimming removed 0 bases at V and 5 bases at J, with 7 bases between. CDR3 in amino acids: CASSLDPGYGYTF. In DNA form, the CDR3 reads TGTGCCAGCAGCTTAGATCCAGGGTATGGCTACACCTTC.

The J gene is TRBJ1-2, the V gene TRBV5-1, with 11 bases that match TRBD1. The CDR3 totals 14 residues. V lost 5 bases to trimming and J lost 7 bases; unmatched junction nucleotides: 7. In germline, CDR1 is SGHRS, CDR2 YFSETQ. Here the CDR3 DNA reads TGCGCCAGCAGTACGGGACAGGGGGAGGCTGGCTACACCTTC. This translates into CASSTGQGEAGYTF. The variable domain in full, completed from reference TRBV5-1 and TRBJ1-2, reads KAGVTQTPRYLIKTRGQQVTLSCSPISGHRSVSWYQQTPGQGLQFLFEYFSETQRNKGNFPGRFSGRQFSNSRSEMNVSTLELGDSALYLCASSTGQGEAGYTFGSGTRLTVV.